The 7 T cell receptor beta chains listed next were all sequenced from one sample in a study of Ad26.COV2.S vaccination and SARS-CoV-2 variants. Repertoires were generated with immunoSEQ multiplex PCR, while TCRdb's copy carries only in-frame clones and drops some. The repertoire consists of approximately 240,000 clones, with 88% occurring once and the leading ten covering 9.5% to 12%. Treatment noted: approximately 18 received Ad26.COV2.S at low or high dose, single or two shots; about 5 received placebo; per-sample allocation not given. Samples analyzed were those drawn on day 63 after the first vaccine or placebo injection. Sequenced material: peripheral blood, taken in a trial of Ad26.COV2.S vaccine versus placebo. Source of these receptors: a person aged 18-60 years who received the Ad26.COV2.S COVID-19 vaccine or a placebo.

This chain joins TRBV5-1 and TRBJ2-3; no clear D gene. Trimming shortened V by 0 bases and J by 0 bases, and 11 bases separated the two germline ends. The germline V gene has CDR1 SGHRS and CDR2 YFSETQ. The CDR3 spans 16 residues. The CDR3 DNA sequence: TGCGCCAGCAGCTTGGATGGCAGATTTAGCACAGATACGCAGTATTTT. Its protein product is CASSLDGRFSTDTQYF. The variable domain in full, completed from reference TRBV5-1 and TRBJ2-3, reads KAGVTQTPRYLIKTRGQQVTLSCSPISGHRSVSWYQQTPGQGLQFLFEYFSETQRNKGNFPGRFSGRQFSNSRSEMNVSTLELGDSALYLCASSLDGRFSTDTQYFGPGTRLTVL.

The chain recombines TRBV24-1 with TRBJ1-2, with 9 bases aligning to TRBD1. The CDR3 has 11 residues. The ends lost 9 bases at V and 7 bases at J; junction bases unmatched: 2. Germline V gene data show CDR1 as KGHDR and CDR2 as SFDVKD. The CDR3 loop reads CATGTGLGYTF. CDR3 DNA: TGTGCCACCGGGACAGGGCTTGGCTACACCTTC.

CDR3 amino acids: CASSYSRGSQETQYF. DNA for the CDR3: TGTGCCAGCAGTTACTCGCGGGGTTCTCAAGAGACCCAGTACTTC. The chain has TRBV6-5 and TRBJ2-5, with D possibly matching TRBD2 (6 bases). Germline V gene lookup returns CDR1 MNHEY and CDR2 SVGAGI. Trimming shortened V by 0 bases and J by 2 bases, and 10 bases separated the two germline ends. CDR3 length: 15 amino acids.

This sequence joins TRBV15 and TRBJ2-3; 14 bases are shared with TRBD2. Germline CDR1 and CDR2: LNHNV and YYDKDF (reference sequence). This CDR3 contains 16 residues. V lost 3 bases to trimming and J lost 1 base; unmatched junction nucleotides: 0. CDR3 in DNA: TGTGCCACCAGCAGGGGACTAGCGGGAGGCACAGATACGCAGTATTTT. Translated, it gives CATSRGLAGGTDTQYF.

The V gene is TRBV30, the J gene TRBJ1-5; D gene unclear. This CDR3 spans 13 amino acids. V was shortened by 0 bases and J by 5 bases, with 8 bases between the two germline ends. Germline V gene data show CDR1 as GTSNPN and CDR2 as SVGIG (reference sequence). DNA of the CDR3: TGTGCCTGGAGTGTGGAGGGCCATCAGCCCCAGCATTTT. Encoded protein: CAWSVEGHQPQHF.

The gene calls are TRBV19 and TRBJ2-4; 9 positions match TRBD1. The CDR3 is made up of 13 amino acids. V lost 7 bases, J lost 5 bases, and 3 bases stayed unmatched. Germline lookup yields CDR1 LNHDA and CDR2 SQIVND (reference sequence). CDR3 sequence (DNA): TGTGCCAGTAAACAGGGGGCGGAAAACATTCAGTACTTC. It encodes CASKQGAENIQYF.

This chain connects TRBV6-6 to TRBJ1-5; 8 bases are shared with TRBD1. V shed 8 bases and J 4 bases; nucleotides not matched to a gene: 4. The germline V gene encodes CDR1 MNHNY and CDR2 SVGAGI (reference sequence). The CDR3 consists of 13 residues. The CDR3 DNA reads TGTGCCAGCGGACAGGGAGGAAATCAGCCCCAGCATTTT. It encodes CASGQGGNQPQHF.